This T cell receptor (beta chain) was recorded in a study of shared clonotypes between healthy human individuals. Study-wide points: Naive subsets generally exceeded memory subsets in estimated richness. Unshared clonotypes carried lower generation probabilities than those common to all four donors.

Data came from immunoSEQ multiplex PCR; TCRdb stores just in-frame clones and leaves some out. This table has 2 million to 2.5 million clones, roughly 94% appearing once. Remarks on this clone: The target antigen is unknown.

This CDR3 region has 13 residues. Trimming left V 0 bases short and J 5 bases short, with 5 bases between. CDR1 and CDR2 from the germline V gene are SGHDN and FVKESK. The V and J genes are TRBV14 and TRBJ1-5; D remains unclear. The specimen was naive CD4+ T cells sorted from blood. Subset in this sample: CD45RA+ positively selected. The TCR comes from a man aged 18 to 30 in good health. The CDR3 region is CASSQELDQPQHF. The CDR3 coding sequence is TGTGCCAGCAGCCAAGAGTTGGATCAGCCCCAGCATTTT. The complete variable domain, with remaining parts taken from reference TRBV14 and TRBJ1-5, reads EAGVTQFPSHSVIEKGQTVTLRCDPISGHDNLYWYRRVMGKEIKFLLHFVKESKQDESGMPNNRFLAERTGGTYSTLKVQPAELEDSGVYFCASSQELDQPQHFGDGTRLSIL.